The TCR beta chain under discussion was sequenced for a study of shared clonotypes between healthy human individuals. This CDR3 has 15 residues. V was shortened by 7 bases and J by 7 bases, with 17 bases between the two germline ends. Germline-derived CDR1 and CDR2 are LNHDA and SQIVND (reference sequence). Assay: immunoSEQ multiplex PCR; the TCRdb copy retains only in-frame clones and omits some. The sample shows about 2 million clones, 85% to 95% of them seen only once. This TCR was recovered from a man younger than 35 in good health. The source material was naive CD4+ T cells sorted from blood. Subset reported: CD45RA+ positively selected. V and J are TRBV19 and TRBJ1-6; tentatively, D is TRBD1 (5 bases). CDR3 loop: CASKSSTGLNSPLHF. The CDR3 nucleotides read TGTGCCAGTAAGTCTTCCACGGGGCTCAATTCACCCCTCCACTTT. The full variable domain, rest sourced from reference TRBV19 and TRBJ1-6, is DGGITQSPKYLFRKEGQNVTLSCEQNLNHDAMYWYRQDPGQGLRLIYYSQIVNDFQKGDIAEGYSVSREKKESFPLTVTSAQKNPTAFYLCASKSSTGLNSPLHFGNGTRLTVT.